What follows are 5 T cell receptor beta chains derived from one specimen sequenced in a study of OX40 agonist ivuxolimab in advanced cancers. Libraries were prepared by immunoSEQ multiplex PCR; TCRdb keeps only in-frame clonotypes and omits some of them. The sample lists more than 75,000 clones, about 88% seen once, with 0.85% to 1% in the top ten. The sequencing used CD4+ or CD8+ T cells sorted from blood, collected in a trial of the OX40 agonist ivuxolimab. The receptors were sampled from an adult with an advanced solid tumor such as melanoma, head and neck, liver or kidney cancer.

V usage is TRBV7-2 and J usage is TRBJ2-5; 7 positions agree with TRBD2. V lost 0 bases and J lost 5; bases outside the gene matches: 9. The CDR3 loop spans 16 amino acids. The V gene's germline CDR1 is SGHTA and CDR2 FQGNSA. CDR3 DNA sequence: TGTGCCAGCAGCTTAGCGCTCGGGGGGAAAGGGGAGACCCAGTACTTC. This encodes CASSLALGGKGETQYF.

The chain joins TRBV10-1 to TRBJ1-5; 7 bases map to TRBD1. The V segment lost 6 bases and the J segment 5 bases; nucleotides outside the gene matches: 7. Germline CDR1 and CDR2: WNHNN and SYGVQD (reference sequence). The CDR3 totals 14 residues. CDR3 loop: CASRDRAYDQPQHF. CDR3 coding DNA: TGCGCCAGCAGAGACAGGGCTTACGATCAGCCCCAGCATTTT.

V usage is TRBV7-9 and J usage is TRBJ2-5; unclear D gene. Trimming took 0 bases from V and 5 from J, leaving 10 bases between them. The CDR3 contains 14 residues. CDR1 and CDR2 (germline): SEHNR, FQNEAQ (reference sequence). CDR3 nucleotide sequence: TGTGCCAGCAGCTTAGCGGGGATAGGCGAGACCCAGTACTTC. Protein: CASSLAGIGETQYF.

The V and J genes are TRBV4-3 and TRBJ2-5, with D possibly matching TRBD2 (6 bases). CDR3 size: 15 residues. CDR1 LGHNA and CDR2 YSLEER come from the germline V gene. Trimming removed 2 bases from V and 2 bases from J, with 12 bases in between. In DNA, the CDR3 is TGCGCCAGCAGCCAATGGAGCGGGTCGCAAGAGACCCAGTACTTC. As protein: CASSQWSGSQETQYF.

The gene calls are TRBV7-3 and TRBJ2-1; 15 nucleotides line up with TRBD2. Germline V CDR1 and CDR2: SGHTA, FQGTGA. The CDR3 has 18 residues. After removal of 4 bases from V and 8 bases from J, the junction contained 12 bases not matched to a gene. The CDR3 DNA follows: TGTGCCAGCAGCTACGGGACTAGCGGGAGGAAGACGAGCGATGAGCAGTTCTTC. Protein sequence: CASSYGTSGRKTSDEQFF.